Detailed here is one TCR beta chain. This record comes from a study of cytomegalovirus exposure and HLA in healthy donors. Vbeta (60) and Jbeta (13) primers were used in the PCR. Some clones are missing from TCRdb's copy, which holds only in-frame ones; the method was immunoSEQ multiplex PCR. The sample has 75,000 to 80,000 clones. Trimming took off 6 bases at V and 3 bases at J, with 14 bases between the two ends. CDR3 length: 15 residues. Germline CDR1 reads MNHNS; CDR2 reads SASEGT. This clonotype was obtained from a man aged 18-30 years in good health and CMV-seropositive. This rearrangement joins TRBV6-1 to TRBJ2-2; D may be TRBD1 (5 bases). The specimen sequenced was PBMCs. As DNA, the CDR3 is TGTGCCAGCAGCCTAAAAGGGGCGGACACCGGGGAGCTGTTTTTT. Translation gives CASSLKGADTGELFF.